This is a list of T cell receptor beta chains from one sample in a study of T cell responses to AZD1222 COVID-19 vaccine. Using immunoSEQ multiplex PCR, the repertoire was profiled, and TCRdb retains in-frame clones only, with some absent. The data contain roughly 70,000 clones, approximately 81% of them singletons. The sequences come from peripheral blood, collected on day 0 of AZD1222 vaccination. The receptor set was obtained from an adult in good health. CDR3s include the opening cysteine and the closing phenylalanine or tryptophan. A D gene is named only where the DNA matches it firmly. Size is stated for part of the rows, as once, few or many counts, or as a class when the clone is expanded.

cdr3_aa,cdr3_nt,j_call,d_call,clone_size,v_call
CASSQGVLLREQFF,TGTGCCAGCAGCCAAGGGGTTCTTCTTCGGGAGCAGTTCTTC,TRBJ2-1,.,.,TRBV3-1/TRBV3-2
CASGSGTGASEAFF,TGTGCTAGTGGTTCCGGGACAGGGGCTTCCGAAGCTTTCTTT,TRBJ1-1,TRBD1,.,TRBV12-5
CAISGSTQTIRTDTQYF,TGTGCCATCAGTGGCTCAACTCAAACGATTCGCACAGATACGCAGTATTTT,TRBJ2-3,.,few,TRBV10-3
CASRTRLADNEQFF,TGTGCCAGCAGGACTCGACTAGCGGACAATGAGCAGTTCTTC,TRBJ2-1,TRBD2,.,TRBV27
CASSLDKDTQYF,TGTGCCAGCAGCTTAGATAAGGATACGCAGTATTTT,TRBJ2-3,.,.,TRBV11-2
CSVEYSGRFQEAQYF,TGCAGCGTTGAGTATAGCGGGAGGTTCCAAGAGGCCCAGTACTTC,TRBJ2-5,TRBD2,.,TRBV29-1
CASTRQLTLSPLHF,TGTGCCAGCACCCGACAGTTAACTCTCTCACCCCTCCACTTT,TRBJ1-6,.,.,TRBV6-5
CASSPLGGRQYF,TGTGCCAGCAGCCCTCTGGGGGGACGGCAGTACTTC,TRBJ2-7,.,.,TRBV7-2
CASSVREDTEAFF,TGTGCCAGCAGCGTTCGGGAGGACACTGAAGCTTTCTTT,TRBJ1-1,.,.,TRBV9
CASRRDRGGSPLHF,TGTGCCAGCCGCCGGGACAGGGGGGGTTCACCCCTCCACTTT,TRBJ1-6,TRBD1,.,TRBV6-6
CHRGRISNQPQHF,TGCCACCGGGGACGAATTAGCAATCAGCCCCAGCATTTT,TRBJ1-5,.,.,TRBV24-1
CATSRDMYPGESSYEQYF,TGTGCCACCAGCAGAGATATGTATCCGGGGGAGAGCTCCTACGAGCAGTACTTC,TRBJ2-7,.,.,TRBV15
CASSVGGSSGNTIYF,TGTGCCAGCAGCGTAGGGGGATCTTCTGGAAACACCATATATTTT,TRBJ1-3,.,.,TRBV9
CASSSILRNSPLHF,TGTGCCAGCAGCTCTATACTTCGGAATTCACCCCTCCACTTT,TRBJ1-6,.,.,TRBV7-8
CASSVVPAADEQYF,TGTGCCAGCAGCGTCGTACCAGCTGCTGACGAGCAGTACTTC,TRBJ2-7,.,.,TRBV9
CASRPGGSNEKLFF,TGTGCCAGCCGCCCAGGGGGCTCTAATGAAAAACTGTTTTTT,TRBJ1-4,TRBD1,few,TRBV19
CASSFQLTGSSTEAFF,TGCGCCAGCAGCTTTCAACTGACAGGGAGTAGCACTGAAGCTTTCTTT,TRBJ1-1,TRBD1,.,TRBV5-1
CAWSVLGESPLHF,TGTGCCTGGAGTGTCCTCGGGGAATCACCCCTCCACTTT,TRBJ1-6,.,.,TRBV30
CASSLGLAGPYEQYF,TGTGCCAGCAGCTTGGGACTAGCGGGTCCCTACGAGCAGTACTTC,TRBJ2-7,TRBD2,.,TRBV7-9
CASSLNQAIIGDQPQHF,TGTGCCAGCAGCCTTAATCAGGCCATAATCGGAGACCAGCCCCAGCATTTT,TRBJ1-5,.,.,TRBV28
CASRTRGGTEAFF,TGTGCCAGCAGAACCAGGGGGGGCACTGAAGCTTTCTTT,TRBJ1-1,TRBD1,.,TRBV5-6
CASSLQTYNEQFF,TGCGCCAGCAGCTTGCAGACATACAATGAGCAGTTCTTC,TRBJ2-1,.,.,TRBV5-1
CASCRGSGANVLTF,TGTGCCAGCTGTAGGGGGTCTGGGGCCAACGTCCTGACTTTC,TRBJ2-6,.,.,TRBV6-5
CASSRGQGINEQYF,TGTGCCAGCAGCCGAGGACAGGGAATCAACGAGCAGTACTTC,TRBJ2-7,TRBD1,.,TRBV5-5
CASSQALATDEQFF,TGCGCCAGCAGCCAAGCTCTAGCGACCGATGAGCAGTTCTTC,TRBJ2-1,.,.,TRBV4-1
CASSLGYTDTQYF,TGCGCCAGCAGCTTAGGCTACACAGATACGCAGTATTTT,TRBJ2-3,.,once,TRBV5-1